A selection of T cell receptor beta chains follows, all from one sample in a study of T-cell memory formation after mild COVID-19. TCRdb used MiXCR to reprocess the 5' RACE reads, holding one entry per CDR3 protein. The sample has a few hundred thousand distinct CDR3 sequences; 15% to 20% are singletons. Material for sequencing was PBMCs or a T cell subset sorted from them (not recorded which). The receptor set was obtained from a man aged 18 to 35 who had mild COVID-19 (a few samples of this study predate the infection). Cell type and time point are not known. Both conserved end residues are part of each CDR3.

v_gene	j_gene	CDR3aa
TRBV20-1	TRBJ2-1	CSARDWGGNYNEQFF
TRBV12-3/TRBV12-4	TRBJ2-7	CASSFLGQGKAEQYF
TRBV20-1	TRBJ1-4	CSAQNPDRTKLFF
TRBV12-3/TRBV12-4	TRBJ2-5	CASSFFYSSGGRLQETQYF
TRBV9	TRBJ2-3	CASSVEADTQYF
TRBV7-3	TRBJ2-7	CASSPTVSSSHEQYF
TRBV5-1	TRBJ2-1	CASSFGQGPDEQFF
TRBV20-1	TRBJ1-6	CSAAGNSPLHF
TRBV27	TRBJ2-7	CASSLGTGNSYEQYF
TRBV24-1	TRBJ1-4	CATSDPKQGAYEKLFF
TRBV12-3/TRBV12-4	TRBJ2-2	CASSLNRAGELFF
TRBV7-2	TRBJ1-2	CASRPGGSGYTF
TRBV4-3	TRBJ2-7	CASSSRQYYEQYF
TRBV20-1	TRBJ1-2	CSAPEGSNYGYTF
TRBV18	TRBJ2-3	CASSPILADTQYF
TRBV14	TRBJ2-7	CASSHAGEQYF
TRBV7-3	TRBJ1-3	CASSPGQNSGNTIYF